These T cell receptor beta chains were read from a single sample in a study of a mutant IDH1 vaccine in newly diagnosed glioma. Repertoires were generated with immunoSEQ multiplex PCR, while TCRdb's copy carries only in-frame clones and drops some. Of around 53,000 clones in the sample, about nine tenths were seen once. Sequenced material: PBMCs, taken from a glioma patient treated with radiotherapy, temozolomide or both. Receptors were obtained from a man in his forties with glioma. Each CDR3 is given with its conserved first and last residue. D genes are given only for firm matches. Rows give clone size only sometimes, using once, few, many, or a class for an expanded clone.

size,D,V,J,CDR3,DNA
.,.,TRBV15,TRBJ2-2,CATSRPNREGSGELFF,TGTGCCACCAGCAGACCCAACAGGGAAGGTTCCGGGGAGCTGTTTTTT
few,.,TRBV4-3,TRBJ2-5,CASSQGYTRETQYF,TGCGCCAGCAGCCAAGGTTATACCCGGGAGACCCAGTACTTC
.,TRBD2,TRBV27,TRBJ2-5,CASSSSSGRQETQYF,TGTGCCAGCAGTTCTTCTAGCGGGAGGCAAGAGACCCAGTACTTC
.,.,TRBV2,TRBJ2-1,CASRNWDEQFF,TGTGCCAGCAGAAACTGGGATGAGCAGTTCTTC
.,TRBD2,TRBV18,TRBJ2-7,CASSLGTSGTDEQYF,TGTGCCAGCTCACTAGGGACTAGCGGGACTGACGAGCAGTACTTC
once,.,TRBV4-1,TRBJ2-4,CASSQVREGGNIQYF,TGCGCCAGCAGCCAAGTGAGGGAGGGGGGAAACATTCAGTACTTC
once,TRBD2,TRBV14,TRBJ2-5,CASSVSGGGETQYF,TGTGCCAGCAGCGTTAGCGGGGGGGGAGAGACCCAGTACTTC
.,TRBD1,TRBV6-1,TRBJ2-7,CASSKPGQSYEQYF,TGTGCCAGCAGCAAACCGGGACAGTCCTACGAGCAGTACTTC
.,TRBD2,TRBV6-5,TRBJ2-1,CASRRASGVYNEQFF,TGTGCCAGCAGGAGGGCTAGCGGAGTGTACAATGAGCAGTTCTTC
once,.,TRBV5-4,TRBJ2-5,CASSLPGNRHETQYF,TGTGCCAGCAGCTTACCCGGGAATCGTCACGAGACCCAGTACTTC
once,TRBD2,TRBV9,TRBJ2-3,CASSVDYRGGLSTDTQYF,TGTGCCAGCAGCGTCGACTATCGGGGGGGGTTGAGCACAGATACGCAGTATTTT
.,.,TRBV7-2,TRBJ2-5,CASSLGGGPQETQYF,TGTGCCAGCAGCTTAGGGGGGGGGCCCCAAGAGACCCAGTACTTC
.,.,TRBV6-4,TRBJ1-4,CASSTPVGGMGKLFF,TGTGCCAGCAGTACCCCAGTTGGGGGTATGGGGAAACTGTTTTTT
.,TRBD1,TRBV19,TRBJ1-2,CASGTGGWLGYGYTF,TGTGCCAGTGGGACAGGGGGTTGGCTAGGCTATGGCTACACCTTC
.,TRBD2,TRBV6-5,TRBJ2-7,CASSLGLGGKFGEQYF,TGTGCCAGCAGTTTGGGCCTGGGGGGGAAGTTTGGGGAGCAGTACTTC
.,.,TRBV18,TRBJ1-5,CASSPQDARALNQPQHF,TGTGCCAGCTCACCACAGGACGCGAGAGCCCTAAATCAGCCCCAGCATTTT
.,.,TRBV18,TRBJ1-1,CASSPPDRRWSTEAFF,TGTGCCAGCTCACCACCGGACCGTCGGTGGAGCACTGAAGCTTTCTTT
.,.,TRBV15,TRBJ2-5,CATSRDDPFGQAVETQYF,TGTGCCACCAGCAGAGATGACCCCTTTGGGCAGGCCGTGGAGACCCAGTACTTC
.,TRBD2,TRBV6-5,TRBJ2-7,CASKRTSGDNYEQYF,TGTGCCAGCAAACGGACTAGCGGTGATAACTACGAGCAGTACTTC
.,.,TRBV6-5,TRBJ1-1,CASSYGGTEAFF,TGTGCCAGCAGTTACGGGGGAACTGAAGCTTTCTTT
.,.,TRBV6-5,TRBJ2-3,CASRGSTDTQYF,TGTGCCAGCAGGGGTAGCACAGATACGCAGTATTTT
.,TRBD2,TRBV12-5,TRBJ2-7,CASGPDSGRGTYEQYF,TGTGCTAGTGGTCCCGATAGCGGGAGGGGGACCTACGAGCAGTACTTC
.,TRBD2,TRBV5-4,TRBJ2-7,CASGLAGDYEQYF,TGTGCCAGTGGACTAGCGGGAGATTACGAGCAGTACTTC
.,.,TRBV7-3,TRBJ2-6,CASSFSGSGANVLTF,TGTGCCAGCAGCTTCTCAGGGTCTGGGGCCAACGTCCTGACTTTC
.,TRBD2,TRBV9,TRBJ2-4,CASSVASGIPSIQYF,TGTGCCAGCAGCGTAGCCAGCGGGATTCCAAGCATTCAGTACTTC
.,TRBD2,TRBV6-5,TRBJ2-7,CASSFSGRARYEQYF,TGTGCCAGCAGTTTTAGCGGGAGGGCCCGGTACGAGCAGTACTTC
.,.,TRBV5-1,TRBJ1-2,CASSLFRANYGYTF,TGCGCCAGCAGCTTGTTCAGAGCTAACTATGGCTACACCTTC
once,.,TRBV5-1,TRBJ1-2,CASSLVPGDFGGYTF,TGCGCCAGCAGCTTGGTCCCCGGGGACTTCGGAGGCTACACCTTC
.,.,TRBV27,TRBJ1-2,CASSSGPGRPPNYGYTF,TGTGCCAGCAGTTCGGGGCCTGGTAGGCCCCCTAACTATGGCTACACCTTC
.,TRBD1,TRBV2,TRBJ1-2,CASKVGGGDRAYGYTF,TGTGCCAGCAAGGTCGGCGGAGGGGACAGGGCTTATGGCTACACCTTC
.,.,TRBV7-2,TRBJ2-5,CASSFGGLARETQYF,TGTGCCAGCAGCTTCGGAGGGTTGGCAAGAGAGACCCAGTACTTC
once,TRBD2,TRBV18,TRBJ2-1,CASSPPTSGRGYEQFF,TGTGCCAGCTCACCACCTACTAGCGGGAGGGGATATGAGCAGTTCTTC
.,.,TRBV5-8,TRBJ1-5,CASSPYTIQDHNQPQHF,TGTGCCAGCAGCCCGTACACAATACAGGATCACAATCAGCCCCAGCATTTT
.,.,TRBV7-3,TRBJ1-1,CASSLSAVNTEAFF,TGTGCCAGCAGCTTATCCGCAGTGAACACTGAAGCTTTCTTT
.,TRBD1,TRBV5-1,TRBJ2-2,CASSFRDRGAGELFF,TGCGCCAGCAGCTTCCGGGACAGGGGAGCCGGGGAGCTGTTTTTT
.,.,TRBV15,TRBJ1-1,CATSTGATEAFF,TGTGCCACCAGCACCGGTGCTACTGAAGCTTTCTTT
.,TRBD1,TRBV11-2,TRBJ2-2,CASPGQGDTGELFF,TGTGCCAGCCCCGGACAGGGCGACACCGGGGAGCTGTTTTTT
.,TRBD1,TRBV2,TRBJ1-1,CASSPGQGPEAFF,TGTGCCAGCAGCCCCGGACAGGGGCCTGAAGCTTTCTTT
.,.,TRBV7-2,TRBJ2-5,CASSLSRGETQYF,TGTGCCAGCAGCTTATCCAGGGGTGAGACCCAGTACTTC
.,.,TRBV6-1,TRBJ2-3,CASSELSRRGTDTQYF,TGTGCCAGCAGTGAATTAAGCAGAAGGGGCACAGATACGCAGTATTTT
.,.,TRBV6-4,TRBJ2-3,CASSGTGGSDTQYF,TGTGCCAGCAGTGGGACTGGAGGGTCGGATACGCAGTATTTT
.,.,TRBV14,TRBJ2-7,CASSQAPYEQYF,TGTGCCAGCAGCCAAGCCCCCTACGAGCAGTACTTC
.,.,TRBV28,TRBJ2-2,CASSFPPRGTGELFF,TGTGCCAGCAGTTTCCCCCCACGGGGCACCGGGGAGCTGTTTTTT
.,.,TRBV7-9,TRBJ2-3,CASRGEGTDTQYF,TGTGCCAGCAGGGGGGAGGGCACAGATACGCAGTATTTT
.,TRBD1,TRBV7-2,TRBJ2-3,CASSPEGASTDTQYF,TGTGCCAGCAGCCCCGAGGGGGCCTCCACAGATACGCAGTATTTT
.,TRBD1,TRBV5-6,TRBJ1-3,CASSEQGAGNTIYF,TGTGCCAGCAGCGAACAGGGGGCTGGAAACACCATATATTTT
.,TRBD1,TRBV4-1,TRBJ2-5,CASRSPGTGKETQYF,TGCGCCAGCAGGTCCCCCGGGACAGGGAAAGAGACCCAGTACTTC
.,TRBD2,TRBV2,TRBJ2-1,CASSALELAGTDEQFF,TGTGCCAGCAGTGCGTTAGAACTAGCGGGAACCGATGAGCAGTTCTTC
medium-sized,.,TRBV29-1,TRBJ1-1,CSVENDLNTEAFF,TGCAGCGTTGAAAACGATTTGAACACTGAAGCTTTCTTT
.,.,TRBV6-1,TRBJ2-7,CASSEGGQVYEQYF,TGTGCCAGCAGTGAGGGGGGCCAGGTCTACGAGCAGTACTTC
once,.,TRBV7-6,TRBJ2-3,CASSLEPLSTDTQYF,TGTGCCAGCAGCTTAGAACCGCTCAGCACAGATACGCAGTATTTT